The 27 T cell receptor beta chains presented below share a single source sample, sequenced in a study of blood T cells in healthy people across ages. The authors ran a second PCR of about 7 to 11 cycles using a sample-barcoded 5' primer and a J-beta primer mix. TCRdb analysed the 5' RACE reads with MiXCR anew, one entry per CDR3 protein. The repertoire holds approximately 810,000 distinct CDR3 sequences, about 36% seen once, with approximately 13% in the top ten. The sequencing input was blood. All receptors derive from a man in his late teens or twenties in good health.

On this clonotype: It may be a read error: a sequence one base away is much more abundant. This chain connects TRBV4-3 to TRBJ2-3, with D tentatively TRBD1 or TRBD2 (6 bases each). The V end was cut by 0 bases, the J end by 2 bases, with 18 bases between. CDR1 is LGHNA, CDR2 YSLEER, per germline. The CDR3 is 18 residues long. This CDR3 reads CASSQDWGASAPTDTQYF. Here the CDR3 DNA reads TGCGCCAGCAGCCAAGATTGGGGGGCGTCGGCCCCCACAGATACGCAGTATTTT.

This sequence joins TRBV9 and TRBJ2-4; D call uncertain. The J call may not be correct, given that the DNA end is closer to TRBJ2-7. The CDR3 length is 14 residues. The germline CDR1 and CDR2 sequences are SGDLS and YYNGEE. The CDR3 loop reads CASSVSVGSYEQYF. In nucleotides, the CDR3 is TGTGCCAGCAGCGTATCGGTAGGTAGCTACGAGCAGTACTTC.

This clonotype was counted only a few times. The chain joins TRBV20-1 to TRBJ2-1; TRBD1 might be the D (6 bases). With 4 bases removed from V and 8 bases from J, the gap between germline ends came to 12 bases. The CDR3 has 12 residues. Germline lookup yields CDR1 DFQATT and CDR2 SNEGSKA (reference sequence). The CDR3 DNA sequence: TGCAGTGCTACCGACAGGCTGGATGAGCAGTTCTTC. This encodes CSATDRLDEQFF.

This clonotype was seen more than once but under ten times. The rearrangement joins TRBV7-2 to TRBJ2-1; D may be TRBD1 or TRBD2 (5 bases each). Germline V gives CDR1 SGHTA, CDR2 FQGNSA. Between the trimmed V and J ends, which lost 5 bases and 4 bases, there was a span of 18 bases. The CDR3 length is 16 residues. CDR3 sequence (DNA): TGTGCCAGCAGCCGACCTCCAGGGACGCGTTACAATGAGCAGTTCTTC. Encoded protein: CASSRPPGTRYNEQFF.

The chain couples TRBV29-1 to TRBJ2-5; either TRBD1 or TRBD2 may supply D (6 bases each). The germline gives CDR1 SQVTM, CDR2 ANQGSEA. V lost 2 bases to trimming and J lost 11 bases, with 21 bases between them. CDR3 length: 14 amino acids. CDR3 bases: TGCAGCGTTGAACTGGGGGGCCTATTCAATGAGCAGTACTTC. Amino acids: CSVELGGLFNEQYF.

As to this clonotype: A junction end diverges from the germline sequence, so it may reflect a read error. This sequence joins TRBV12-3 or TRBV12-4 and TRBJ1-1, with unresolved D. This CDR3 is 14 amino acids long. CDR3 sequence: CASSPQHKNTEPFF. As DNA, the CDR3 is TGTGCCAGCAGTCCGCAACATAAGAACACTGAACCTTTCTTT.

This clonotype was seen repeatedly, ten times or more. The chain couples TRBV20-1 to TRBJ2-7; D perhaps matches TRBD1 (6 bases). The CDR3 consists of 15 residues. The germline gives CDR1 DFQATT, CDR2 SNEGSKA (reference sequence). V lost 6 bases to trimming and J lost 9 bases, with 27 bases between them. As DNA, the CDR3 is TGCAGTGCCGTAGCAGGGGCGAATGTTGAAGGATTGCAGTACTTC. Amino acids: CSAVAGANVEGLQYF.

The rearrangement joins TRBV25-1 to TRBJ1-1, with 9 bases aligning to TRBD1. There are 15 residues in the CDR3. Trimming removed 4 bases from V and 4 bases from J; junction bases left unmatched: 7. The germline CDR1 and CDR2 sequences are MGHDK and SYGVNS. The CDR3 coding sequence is TGTGCCAGCAGTGGTACAGGGGGCTGGGGCACTGAAGCTTTCTTT. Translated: CASSGTGGWGTEAFF.

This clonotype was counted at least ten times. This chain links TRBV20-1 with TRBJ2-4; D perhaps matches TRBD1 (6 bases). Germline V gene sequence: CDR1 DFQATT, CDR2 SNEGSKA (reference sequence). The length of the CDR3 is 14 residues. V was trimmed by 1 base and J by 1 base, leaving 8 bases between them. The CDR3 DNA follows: TGCAGTGCTAGAGCCCAGGGGGCCAAAAACATTCAGTACTTC. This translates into CSARAQGAKNIQYF.

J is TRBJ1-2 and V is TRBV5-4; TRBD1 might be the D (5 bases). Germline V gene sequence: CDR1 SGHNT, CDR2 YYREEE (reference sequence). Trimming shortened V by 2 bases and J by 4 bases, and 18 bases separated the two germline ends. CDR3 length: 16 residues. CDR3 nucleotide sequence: TGTGCCAGCAGCTTAACGACGATAACGACAGCCTATGGCTACACCTTC. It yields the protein CASSLTTITTAYGYTF.

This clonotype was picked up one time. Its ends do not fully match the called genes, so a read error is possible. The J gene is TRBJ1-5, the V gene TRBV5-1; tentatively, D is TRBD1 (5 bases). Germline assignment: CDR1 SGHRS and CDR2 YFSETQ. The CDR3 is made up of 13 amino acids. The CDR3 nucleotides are TGTGCCAGGAGCCGGGAAGGGGATCAGCCCCAGCATTTT. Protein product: CARSREGDQPQHF. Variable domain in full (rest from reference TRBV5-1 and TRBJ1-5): KAGVTQTPRYLIKTRGQQVTLSCSPISGHRSVSWYQQTPGQGLQFLFEYFSETQRNKGNFPGRFSGRQFSNSRSEMNVSTLELGDSALYLCARSREGDQPQHFGDGTRLSIL.

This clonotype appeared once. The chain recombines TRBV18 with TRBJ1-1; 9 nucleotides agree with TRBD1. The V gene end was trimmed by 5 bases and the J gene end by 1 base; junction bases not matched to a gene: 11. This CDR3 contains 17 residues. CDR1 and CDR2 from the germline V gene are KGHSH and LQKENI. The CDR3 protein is CASSTTTGGSGNTEAFF. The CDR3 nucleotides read TGTGCCAGCTCAACAACCACAGGGGGCTCCGGGAACACTGAAGCTTTCTTT.

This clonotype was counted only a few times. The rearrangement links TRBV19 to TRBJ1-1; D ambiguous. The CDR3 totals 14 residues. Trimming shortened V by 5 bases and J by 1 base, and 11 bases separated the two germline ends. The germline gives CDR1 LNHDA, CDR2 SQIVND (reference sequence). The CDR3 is CASSRLVGNTEAFF. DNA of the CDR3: TGTGCCAGTAGTCGCCTAGTGGGGAACACTGAAGCTTTCTTT.

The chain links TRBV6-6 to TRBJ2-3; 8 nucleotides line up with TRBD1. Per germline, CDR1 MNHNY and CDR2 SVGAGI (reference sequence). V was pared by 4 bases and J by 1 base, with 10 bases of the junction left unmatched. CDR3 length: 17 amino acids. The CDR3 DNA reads TGTGCCAGCAGTTTAACCATCACGGGACAGGGCACAGATACGCAGTATTTT. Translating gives CASSLTITGQGTDTQYF.

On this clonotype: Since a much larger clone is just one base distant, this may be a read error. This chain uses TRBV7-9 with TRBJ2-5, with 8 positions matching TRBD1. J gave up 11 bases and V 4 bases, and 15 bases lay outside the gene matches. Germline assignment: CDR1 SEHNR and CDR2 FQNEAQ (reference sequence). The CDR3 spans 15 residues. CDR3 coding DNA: TGTGCCAGCAGCTCTCCGGGACAGGCCTCCAATGAGCAGTACTTC. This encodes CASSSPGQASNEQYF.

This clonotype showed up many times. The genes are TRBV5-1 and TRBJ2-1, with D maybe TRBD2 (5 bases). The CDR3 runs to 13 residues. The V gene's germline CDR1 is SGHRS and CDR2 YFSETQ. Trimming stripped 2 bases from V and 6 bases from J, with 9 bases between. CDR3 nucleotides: TGCGCCAGCAGCTTTAATCGGGGCAATGAGCAGTTCTTC. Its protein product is CASSFNRGNEQFF.

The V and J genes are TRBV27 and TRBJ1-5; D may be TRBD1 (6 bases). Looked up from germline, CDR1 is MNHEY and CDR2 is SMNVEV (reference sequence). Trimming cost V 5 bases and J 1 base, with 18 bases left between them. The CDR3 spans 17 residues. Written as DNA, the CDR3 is TGTGCCAGCAGTAACCGCGGGGACATTGGAAGCAATCAGCCCCAGCATTTT. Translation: CASSNRGDIGSNQPQHF.

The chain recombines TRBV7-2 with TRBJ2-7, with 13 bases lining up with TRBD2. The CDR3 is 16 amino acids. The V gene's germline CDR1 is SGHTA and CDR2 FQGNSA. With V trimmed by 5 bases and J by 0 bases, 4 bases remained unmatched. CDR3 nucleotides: TGTGCCAGCAGCACTTGGACTAGCGGGGGCTCCTACGAGCAGTACTTC. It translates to CASSTWTSGGSYEQYF.

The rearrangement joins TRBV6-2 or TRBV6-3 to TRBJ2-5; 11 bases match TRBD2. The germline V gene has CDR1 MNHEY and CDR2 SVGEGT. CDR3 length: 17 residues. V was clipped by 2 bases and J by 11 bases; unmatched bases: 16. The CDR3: CASSYAKRLAGGNEQYF. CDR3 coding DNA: TGTGCCAGCAGTTACGCAAAAAGGCTAGCGGGGGGCAATGAGCAGTACTTC.

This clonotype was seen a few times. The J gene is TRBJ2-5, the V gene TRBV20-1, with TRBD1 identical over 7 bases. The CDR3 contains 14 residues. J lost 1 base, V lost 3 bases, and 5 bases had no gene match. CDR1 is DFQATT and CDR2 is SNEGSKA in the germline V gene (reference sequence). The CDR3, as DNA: TGCAGTGCTAGGGACTCAGGGGGCCAAGAGACCCAGTACTTC. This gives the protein CSARDSGGQETQYF.

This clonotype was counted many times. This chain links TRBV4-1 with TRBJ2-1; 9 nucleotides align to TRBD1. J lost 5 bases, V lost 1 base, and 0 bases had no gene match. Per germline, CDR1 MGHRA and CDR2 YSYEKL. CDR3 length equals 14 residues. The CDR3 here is CASSQGQGDNEQFF. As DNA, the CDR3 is TGCGCCAGCAGCCAAGGACAGGGGGACAATGAGCAGTTCTTC.

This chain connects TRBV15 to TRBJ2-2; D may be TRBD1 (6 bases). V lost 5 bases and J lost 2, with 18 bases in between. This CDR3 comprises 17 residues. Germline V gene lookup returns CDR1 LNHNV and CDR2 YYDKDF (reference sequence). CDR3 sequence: CATSGKQGYLNTGELFF. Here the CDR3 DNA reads TGTGCCACCAGCGGAAAACAGGGATACCTAAACACCGGGGAGCTGTTTTTT. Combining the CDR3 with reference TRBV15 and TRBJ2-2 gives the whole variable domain DAMVIQNPRYQVTQFGKPVTLSCSQTLNHNVMYWYQQKSSQAPKLLFHYYDKDFNNEADTPDNFQSRRPNTSFCFLDIRSPGLGDTAMYLCATSGKQGYLNTGELFFGEGSRLTVL.

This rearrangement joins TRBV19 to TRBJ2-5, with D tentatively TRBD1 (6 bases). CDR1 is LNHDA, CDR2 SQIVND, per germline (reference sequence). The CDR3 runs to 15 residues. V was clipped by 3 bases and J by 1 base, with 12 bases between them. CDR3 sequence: CASSMSTGIQETQYF. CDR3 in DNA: TGTGCCAGTAGTATGTCCACAGGGATCCAAGAGACCCAGTACTTC.

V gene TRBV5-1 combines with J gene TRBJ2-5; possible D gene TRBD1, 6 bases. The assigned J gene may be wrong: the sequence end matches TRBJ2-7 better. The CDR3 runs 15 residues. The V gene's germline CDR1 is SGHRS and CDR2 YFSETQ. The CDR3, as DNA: TGCGCCAGCAGCTTGGAACAGGGCCCTCCCTACGAGCAGTACTTC. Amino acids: CASSLEQGPPYEQYF.

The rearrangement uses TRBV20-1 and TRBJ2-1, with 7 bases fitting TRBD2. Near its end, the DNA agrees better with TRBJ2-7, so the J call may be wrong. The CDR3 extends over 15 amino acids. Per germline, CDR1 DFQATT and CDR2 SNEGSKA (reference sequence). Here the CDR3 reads CSARDPAGIDNEQYF. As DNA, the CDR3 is TGCAGTGCTAGAGATCCAGCGGGGATTGACAATGAGCAGTACTTC.

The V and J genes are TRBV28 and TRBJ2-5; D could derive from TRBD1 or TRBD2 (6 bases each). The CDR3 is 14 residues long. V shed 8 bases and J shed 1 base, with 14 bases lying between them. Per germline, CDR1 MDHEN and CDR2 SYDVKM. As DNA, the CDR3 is TGTGCCAGCCGGAGAGGGGGGAGCCAAGAGACCCAGTACTTC. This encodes CASRRGGSQETQYF. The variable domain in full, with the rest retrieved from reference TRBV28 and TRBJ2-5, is DVKVTQSSRYLVKRTGEKVFLECVQDMDHENMFWYRQDPGLGLRLIYFSYDVKMKEKGDIPEGYSVSREKKERFSLILESASTNQTSMYLCASRRGGSQETQYFGPGTRLLVL.

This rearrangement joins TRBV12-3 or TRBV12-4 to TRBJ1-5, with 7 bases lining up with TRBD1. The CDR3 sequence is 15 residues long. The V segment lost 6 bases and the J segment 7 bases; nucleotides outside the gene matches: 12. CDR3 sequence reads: CASRNGAGGSQPQHF. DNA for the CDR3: TGTGCCAGCAGGAACGGAGCAGGGGGATCCCAGCCCCAGCATTTT.